This TCR beta chain comes out of a study of T-cell reconstitution after alpha-beta-depleted transplantation in children. Study results and caveats: After one year, T-cell counts and TCRbeta diversity mostly came from new T cells. Several hundred expanded graft clones reportedly gave rise to the alpha-beta T cells present about two months after transplant.

This clonotype was seen a handful of times. Its antigen remains unidentified. Preparation of the TCRbeta library involved a method that used unique molecular identifiers. Via MiXCR, TCRdb re-called the PCR reads, giving one row per CDR3 protein. The sample yields 700,000 to 950,000 distinct CDR3 sequences, roughly 15% seen once. Germline assignment: CDR1 DFQATT and CDR2 SNEGSKA (reference sequence). The CDR3 spans 12 residues. The germline V and J ends were trimmed by 5 bases and 3 bases, with 11 bases remaining between them. Sample: PBMCs, mostly from graft donor cells, taken 360 days after TCRalphabeta/CD19-depleted stem cell transplant. The V gene is TRBV20-1, the J gene TRBJ2-7; possibly TRBD1 for D (5 bases). This clonotype was obtained from a male patient aged 10-17 years who had a stem cell transplant for acute lymphoblastic leukemia, so the T cells may come from the graft donor. CDR3 nucleotide sequence: TGCAGTGCTGGTCAGACAGTCTACGAGCAGTACTTC. Translated: CSAGQTVYEQYF.